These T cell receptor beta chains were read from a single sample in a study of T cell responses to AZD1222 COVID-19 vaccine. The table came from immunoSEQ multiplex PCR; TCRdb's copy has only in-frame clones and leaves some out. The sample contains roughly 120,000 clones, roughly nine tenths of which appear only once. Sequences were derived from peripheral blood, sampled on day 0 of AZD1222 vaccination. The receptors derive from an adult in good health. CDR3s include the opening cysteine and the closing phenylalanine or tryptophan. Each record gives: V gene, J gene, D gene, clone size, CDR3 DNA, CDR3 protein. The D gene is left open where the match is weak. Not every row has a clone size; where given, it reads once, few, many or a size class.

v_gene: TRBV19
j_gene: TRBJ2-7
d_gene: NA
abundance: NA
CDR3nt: TGTGCCAGTACCGATGCCAGCCAGGGTGTCTACGAGCAGTACTTC
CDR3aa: CASTDASQGVYEQYF

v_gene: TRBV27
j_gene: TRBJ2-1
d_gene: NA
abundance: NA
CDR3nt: TGTGCCAGCAGTTTATTGACTAGCAATGAGCAGTTCTTC
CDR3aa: CASSLLTSNEQFF

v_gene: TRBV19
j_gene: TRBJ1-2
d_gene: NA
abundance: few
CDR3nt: TGTGCCAGTAGTATCGGGGAAGGCTACACCTTC
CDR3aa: CASSIGEGYTF

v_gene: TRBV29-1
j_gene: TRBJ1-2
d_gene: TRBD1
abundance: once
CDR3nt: TGCAGCGTTGGGGGACAGGGGTGGGCTAGTGGCTACACCTTC
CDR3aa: CSVGGQGWASGYTF

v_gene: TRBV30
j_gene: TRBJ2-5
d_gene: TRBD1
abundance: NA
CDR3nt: TGTGCCTGGAGCATACAGGGGCTGGGGACCCAGTACTTC
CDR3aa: CAWSIQGLGTQYF

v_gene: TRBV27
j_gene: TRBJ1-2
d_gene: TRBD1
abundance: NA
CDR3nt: TGTGCCAGCAGTATGGCCGGGACAGGGAACTATGGCTACACCTTC
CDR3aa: CASSMAGTGNYGYTF

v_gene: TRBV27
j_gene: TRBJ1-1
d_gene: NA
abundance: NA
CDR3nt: TGTGCCAGCGGAACCATGGCAGGCGGGAACACTGAAGCTTTCTTT
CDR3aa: CASGTMAGGNTEAFF

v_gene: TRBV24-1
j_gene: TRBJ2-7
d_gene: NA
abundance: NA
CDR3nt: TGTGCCACCAGTGATCCGGGACCAACTTACGAGCAGTACTTC
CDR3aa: CATSDPGPTYEQYF

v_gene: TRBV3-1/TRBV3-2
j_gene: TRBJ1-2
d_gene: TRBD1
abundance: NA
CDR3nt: TGTGCCAGCAGCCCCAGGTACAGGGGGCGCGACTATGGCTACACCTTC
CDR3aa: CASSPRYRGRDYGYTF

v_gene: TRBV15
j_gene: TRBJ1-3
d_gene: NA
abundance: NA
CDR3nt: TGTGCCACCAGCAGTTACGGGGGCGCCTCTGGAAACACCATATATTTT
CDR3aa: CATSSYGGASGNTIYF

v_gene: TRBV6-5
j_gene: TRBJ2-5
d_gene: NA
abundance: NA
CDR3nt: TGTGCCAGCAGTTACAGGGGACCCAAAGAGACCCAGTACTTC
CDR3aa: CASSYRGPKETQYF

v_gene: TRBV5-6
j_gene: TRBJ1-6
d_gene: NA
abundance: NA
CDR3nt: TGTGCCAGCAGCTTGCGAGAGTATAATTCACCCCTCCACTTT
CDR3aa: CASSLREYNSPLHF

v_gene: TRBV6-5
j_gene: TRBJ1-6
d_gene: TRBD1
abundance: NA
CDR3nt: TGTGCCAGCAGTTACCGGACAGGTTCTAATAATTCACCCCTCCACTTT
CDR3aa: CASSYRTGSNNSPLHF

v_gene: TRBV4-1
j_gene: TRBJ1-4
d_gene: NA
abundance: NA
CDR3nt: TGCGCCAGCAGCCAAGAACCCCCCAGGGGATCGAAAAATGAAAAACTGTTTTTT
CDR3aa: CASSQEPPRGSKNEKLFF

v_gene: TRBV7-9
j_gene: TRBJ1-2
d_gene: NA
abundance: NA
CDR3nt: TGTGCCAGCAGCGCACAAGGGCGGTACTATGGCTACACCTTC
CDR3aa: CASSAQGRYYGYTF

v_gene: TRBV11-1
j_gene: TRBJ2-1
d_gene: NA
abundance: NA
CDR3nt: TGTGCCAGCAGCCACCTCGGTCCATACATTGAGCAGTTCTTC
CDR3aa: CASSHLGPYIEQFF

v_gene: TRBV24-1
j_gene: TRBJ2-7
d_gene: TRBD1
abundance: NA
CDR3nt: TGTGCCACCAGTGAGACTGGACAGGGGATGTACGAGCAGTACTTC
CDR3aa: CATSETGQGMYEQYF

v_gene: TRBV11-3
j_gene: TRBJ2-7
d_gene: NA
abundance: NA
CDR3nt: TGTGCCAGCAGCTTAAACGGCTACGAGCAGTACTTC
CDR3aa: CASSLNGYEQYF

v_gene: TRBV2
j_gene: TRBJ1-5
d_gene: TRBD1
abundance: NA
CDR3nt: TGTGCCAGCAGCGCGGGACAGGGAAGCAATCAGCCCCAGCATTTT
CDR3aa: CASSAGQGSNQPQHF

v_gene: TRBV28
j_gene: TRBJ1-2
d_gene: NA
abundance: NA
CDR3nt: TGTGCCAGCTGCCTTATAGGGGGGCGGGGAGTCTATGGCTACACCTTC
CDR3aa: CASCLIGGRGVYGYTF

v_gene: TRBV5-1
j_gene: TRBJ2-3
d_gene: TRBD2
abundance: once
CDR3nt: TGCGCCAGCAGCTCGGGACTAGCGGGGGGGCCGGCAGATACGCAGTATTTT
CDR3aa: CASSSGLAGGPADTQYF

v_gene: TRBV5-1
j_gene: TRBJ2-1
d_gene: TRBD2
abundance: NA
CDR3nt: TGCGCCAGCAGCTTGGCCCCGGGGGGTGAGCAGTTCTTC
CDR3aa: CASSLAPGGEQFF

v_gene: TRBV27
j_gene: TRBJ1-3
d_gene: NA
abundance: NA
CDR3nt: TGTGCCAGCAGTTCGGACGGTAACTCTGGAAACACCATATATTTT
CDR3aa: CASSSDGNSGNTIYF

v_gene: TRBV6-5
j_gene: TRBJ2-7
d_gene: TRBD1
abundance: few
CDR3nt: TGTGCCAGCAGTACCCGGGACAGCTCCTACGAGCAGTACTTC
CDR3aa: CASSTRDSSYEQYF

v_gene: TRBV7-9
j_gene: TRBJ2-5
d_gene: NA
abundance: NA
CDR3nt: TGTGCCAGCAGCTTCCGGGACCGGTTTGAGACCCAGTACTTC
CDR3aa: CASSFRDRFETQYF

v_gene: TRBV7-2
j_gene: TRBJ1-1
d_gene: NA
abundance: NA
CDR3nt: TGTGCCAGCAGCTTAGACCTGAGAATGAACACTGAAGCTTTCTTT
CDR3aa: CASSLDLRMNTEAFF

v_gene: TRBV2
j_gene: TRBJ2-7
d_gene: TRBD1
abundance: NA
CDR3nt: TGTGCCAGCAGTGTGACAGGGATCAACGAGCAGTACTTC
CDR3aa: CASSVTGINEQYF

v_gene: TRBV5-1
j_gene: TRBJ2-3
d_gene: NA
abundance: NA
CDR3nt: TGCGCCAGCAGCACCGGACGGACCAGCGATACAGATACGCAGTATTTT
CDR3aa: CASSTGRTSDTDTQYF

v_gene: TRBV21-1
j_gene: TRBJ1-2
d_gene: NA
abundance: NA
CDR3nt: TGTGCCAGCAGCCAAAAAGTTCCGATCGGACACCCTAACTATGGCTACACCTTC
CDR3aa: CASSQKVPIGHPNYGYTF

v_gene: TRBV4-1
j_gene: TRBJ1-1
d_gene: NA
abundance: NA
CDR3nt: TGCGCCAGCAGTCAAGCGATGAACACTGAAGCTTTCTTT
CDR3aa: CASSQAMNTEAFF

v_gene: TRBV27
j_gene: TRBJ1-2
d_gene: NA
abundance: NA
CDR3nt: TGTGCCAGCAGTCCCGCAGGGTTTGGTGGCTACACCTTC
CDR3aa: CASSPAGFGGYTF

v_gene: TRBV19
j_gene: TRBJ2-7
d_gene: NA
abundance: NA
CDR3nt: TGTGCCAGTAGTATAGCGCGCGGCTACGAGCAGTACTTC
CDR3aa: CASSIARGYEQYF

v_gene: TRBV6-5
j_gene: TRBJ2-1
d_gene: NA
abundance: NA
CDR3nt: TGTGCCAGCAGTTACTTGGGGAATGAGCAGTTCTTC
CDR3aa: CASSYLGNEQFF

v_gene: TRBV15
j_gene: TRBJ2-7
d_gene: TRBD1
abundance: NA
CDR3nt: TGTGCCACCAGCAGAGTAGGGACAGGGGGCCCCCACGAGCAGTACTTC
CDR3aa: CATSRVGTGGPHEQYF

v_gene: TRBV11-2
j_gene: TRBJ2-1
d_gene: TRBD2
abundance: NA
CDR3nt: TGTGCCAGCAGCTTAGGGATTAGCGGGAGGGCCTATGAGCAGTTCTTC
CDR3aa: CASSLGISGRAYEQFF

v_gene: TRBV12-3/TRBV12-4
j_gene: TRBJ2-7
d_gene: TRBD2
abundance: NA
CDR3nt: TGTGCCAGCAGGGGGGACTACCACGAGCAGTACTTC
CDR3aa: CASRGDYHEQYF

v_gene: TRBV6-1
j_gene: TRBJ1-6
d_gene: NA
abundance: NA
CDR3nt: TGTGCCAGCAGTGAAAGTCAGACTCGAAATTCACCCCTCCACTTT
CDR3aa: CASSESQTRNSPLHF

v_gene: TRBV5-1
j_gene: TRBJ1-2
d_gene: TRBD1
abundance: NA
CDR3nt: TGCGCCAGCAGCTTTGACAGGGACGGCTACACCTTC
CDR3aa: CASSFDRDGYTF

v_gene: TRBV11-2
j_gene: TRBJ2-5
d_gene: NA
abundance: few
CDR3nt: TGTGCCAGCAGCTTAGGCAGGTATCCCCAGTACTTC
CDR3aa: CASSLGRYPQYF

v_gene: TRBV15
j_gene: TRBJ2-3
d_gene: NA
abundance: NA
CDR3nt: TGTGCCACCAGCAGAGATAGCGACCGAGTCACAGATACGCAGTATTTT
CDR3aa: CATSRDSDRVTDTQYF

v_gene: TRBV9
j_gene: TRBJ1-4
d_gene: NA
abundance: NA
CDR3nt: TGTGCCAGCAGCCCCTTGGAGGGTGCAACTAATGAAAAACTGTTTTTT
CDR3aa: CASSPLEGATNEKLFF

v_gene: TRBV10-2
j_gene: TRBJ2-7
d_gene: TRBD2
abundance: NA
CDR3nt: TGCGCCAGCAGTGAGTCGGGGTTCGGACTAGCGGGGGACGAGCAGTACTTC
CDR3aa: CASSESGFGLAGDEQYF